The 2 T cell receptor beta chains below were found in one sample sequenced in a study of blood T cells in healthy people across ages. Combining a sample-barcoded 5' primer with a J-beta primer mix, a second PCR ran for about 7 to 12 cycles. TCRdb re-analysed the 5' RACE reads in MiXCR, keeping a single row per CDR3 protein. The sample has some 860,000 distinct CDR3 sequences; 56% are singletons. The sample comprised blood. These receptor sequences come from a man between 40 and 49 years old in good health.

Written as DNA, the CDR3 is TGTGCCAGCAGCCAGGATTGGGTAGCTAACTATGGCTACACCTTC. Translation gives CASSQDWVANYGYTF. The rearrangement links TRBV7-2 to TRBJ1-2; D remains unclear. The germline V and J ends were trimmed by 5 bases and 0 bases, with 13 bases remaining between them. CDR3 length: 15 residues. Germline assignment: CDR1 SGHTA and CDR2 FQGNSA.

The V gene is TRBV4-3, the J gene TRBJ1-4, with 7 positions matching TRBD1. CDR1 and CDR2 (germline): LGHNA, YSLEER. The CDR3 is made up of 15 amino acids. The V gene end was trimmed by 3 bases and the J gene end by 5 bases; junction bases not matched to a gene: 6. The CDR3 here is CASSQTGTVNEKLFF. In DNA, the CDR3 is TGCGCCAGCAGCCAGACCGGGACAGTCAATGAAAAACTGTTTTTT.